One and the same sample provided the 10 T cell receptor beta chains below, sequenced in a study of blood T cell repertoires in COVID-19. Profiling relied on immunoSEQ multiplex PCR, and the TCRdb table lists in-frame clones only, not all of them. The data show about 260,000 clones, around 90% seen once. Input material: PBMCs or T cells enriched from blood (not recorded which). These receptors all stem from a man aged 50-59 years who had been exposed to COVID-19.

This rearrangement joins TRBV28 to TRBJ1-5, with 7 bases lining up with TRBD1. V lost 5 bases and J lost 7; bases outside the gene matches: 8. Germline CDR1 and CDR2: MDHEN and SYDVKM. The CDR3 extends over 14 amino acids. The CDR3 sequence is CASSTPGQQQPQHF. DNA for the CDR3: TGTGCCAGCAGTACACCGGGACAGCAGCAGCCCCAGCATTTT.

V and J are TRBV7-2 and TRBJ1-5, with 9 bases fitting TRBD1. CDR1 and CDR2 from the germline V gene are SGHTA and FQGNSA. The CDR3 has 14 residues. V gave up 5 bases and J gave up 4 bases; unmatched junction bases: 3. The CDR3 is CASSTTGGNQPQHF. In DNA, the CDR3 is TGTGCCAGCAGCACGACAGGGGGTAATCAGCCCCAGCATTTT.

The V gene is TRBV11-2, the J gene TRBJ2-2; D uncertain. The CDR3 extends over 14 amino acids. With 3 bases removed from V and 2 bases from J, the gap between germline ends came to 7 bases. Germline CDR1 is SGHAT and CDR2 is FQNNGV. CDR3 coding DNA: TGTGCCAGCAGCTTCTTTATTAACACCGGGGAGCTGTTTTTT. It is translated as CASSFFINTGELFF.

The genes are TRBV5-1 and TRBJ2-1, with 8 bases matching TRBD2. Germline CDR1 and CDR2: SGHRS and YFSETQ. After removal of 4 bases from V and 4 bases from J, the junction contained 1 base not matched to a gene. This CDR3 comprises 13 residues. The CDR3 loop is CASSAGGYNEQFF. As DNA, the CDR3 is TGCGCCAGCAGCGCGGGAGGATACAATGAGCAGTTCTTC.

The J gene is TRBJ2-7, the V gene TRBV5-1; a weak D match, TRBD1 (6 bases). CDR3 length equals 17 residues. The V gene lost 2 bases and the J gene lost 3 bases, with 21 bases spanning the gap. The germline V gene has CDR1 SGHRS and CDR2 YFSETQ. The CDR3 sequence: CASSLAGNGQYNYEQYF. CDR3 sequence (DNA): TGCGCCAGCAGCTTAGCAGGGAACGGACAGTACAACTACGAGCAGTACTTC.

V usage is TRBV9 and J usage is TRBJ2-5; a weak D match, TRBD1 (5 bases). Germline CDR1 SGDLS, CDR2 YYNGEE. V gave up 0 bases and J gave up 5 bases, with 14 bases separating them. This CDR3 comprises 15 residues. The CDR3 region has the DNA TGTGCCAGCAGCGTAGGGGCAGGGCGCCAGGAGACCCAGTACTTC. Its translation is CASSVGAGRQETQYF. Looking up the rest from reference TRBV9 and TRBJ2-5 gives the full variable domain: DSGVTQTPKHLITATGQRVTLRCSPRSGDLSVYWYQQSLDQGLQFLIQYYNGEERAKGNILERFSAQQFPDLHSELNLSSLELGDSALYFCASSVGAGRQETQYFGPGTRLLVL.

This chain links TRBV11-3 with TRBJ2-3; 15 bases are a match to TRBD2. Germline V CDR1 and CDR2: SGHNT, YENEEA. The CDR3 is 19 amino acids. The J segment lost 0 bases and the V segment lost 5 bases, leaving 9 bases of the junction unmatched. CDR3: CASSRRGLAGGRSTDTQYF. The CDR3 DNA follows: TGTGCCAGCAGCCGTCGAGGACTAGCGGGAGGGCGGAGCACAGATACGCAGTATTTT.

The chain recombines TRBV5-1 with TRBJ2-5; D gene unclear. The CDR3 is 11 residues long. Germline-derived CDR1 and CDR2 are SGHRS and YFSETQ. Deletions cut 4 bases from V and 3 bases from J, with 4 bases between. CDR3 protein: CASSEEETQYF. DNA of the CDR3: TGCGCCAGCAGCGAGGAAGAGACCCAGTACTTC. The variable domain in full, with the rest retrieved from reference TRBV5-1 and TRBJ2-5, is KAGVTQTPRYLIKTRGQQVTLSCSPISGHRSVSWYQQTPGQGLQFLFEYFSETQRNKGNFPGRFSGRQFSNSRSEMNVSTLELGDSALYLCASSEEETQYFGPGTRLLVL.

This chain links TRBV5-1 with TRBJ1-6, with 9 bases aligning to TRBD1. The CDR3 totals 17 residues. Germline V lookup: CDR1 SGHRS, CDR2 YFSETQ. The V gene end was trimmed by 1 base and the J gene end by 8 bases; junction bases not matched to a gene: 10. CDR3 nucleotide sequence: TGCGCCAGCAGCTTGAACCCGGGACAGGGAGGACATTCACCCCTCCACTTT. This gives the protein CASSLNPGQGGHSPLHF.

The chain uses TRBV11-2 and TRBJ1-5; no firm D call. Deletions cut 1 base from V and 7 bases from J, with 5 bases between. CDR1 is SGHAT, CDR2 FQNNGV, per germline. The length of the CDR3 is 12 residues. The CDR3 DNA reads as TGTGCCAGCAGCTTAGGTCGGCAGCCCCAGCATTTT. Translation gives CASSLGRQPQHF.